The 5 T cell receptor beta chains presented below share a single source sample, sequenced in a study of CD8+ T cells in alopecia areata. The sample's treatment: oral pan-JAK inhibitor, 5-10 mg twice daily. RNA extraction was followed by reverse transcription into cDNA, which acted as the sequencing template. The assay was immunoSEQ multiplex PCR, and TCRdb's table has in-frame clones only and misses some. The sample lists about 200,000 clones; 55% to 75% were seen once. The sequencing used CD4+ T cells sorted from blood, collected at week 24, from a patient treated with tofacitinib. The receptors here all came from a human donor with alopecia areata.

This clone was detected only a few times. The chain has TRBV7-2 and TRBJ1-2, with a possible D match to TRBD1 (5 bases). The CDR3 spans 14 residues. The V and J ends lost 5 bases and 3 bases respectively, with 13 bases between them. Germline V gene sequence: CDR1 SGHTA, CDR2 FQGNSA. The CDR3 here is CASSPASGDYGYTF. The DNA for the CDR3 is TGTGCCAGCAGCCCGGCGTCGGGGGACTATGGCTACACCTTC.

V is TRBV5-5 and J is TRBJ1-2; TRBD1 agrees at 10 bases. Germline V lookup: CDR1 SGHKS, CDR2 YYEKEE (reference sequence). The CDR3 runs to 17 residues. J was trimmed by 0 bases and V by 0 bases; bases with no gene match: 5. This CDR3 reads CASSLEGQGNPNYGYTF. DNA for the CDR3: TGTGCCAGCAGCTTGGAGGGACAGGGGAATCCTAACTATGGCTACACCTTC.

The chain has TRBV7-2 and TRBJ2-2, with unresolved D. V was clipped by 0 bases and J by 6 bases, with 14 bases between them. Germline values: CDR1 SGHTA, CDR2 FQGNSA. The CDR3 is made up of 16 amino acids. CDR3 residues: CASSLAIPWSSGELFF. In nucleotides, the CDR3 is TGTGCCAGCAGCTTAGCAATTCCTTGGTCTTCCGGGGAGCTGTTTTTT.

CDR3 DNA: TGTGCCAGCAGCACCGGACTAGCGGGGGGAGATACGCAGTATTTT. Translating it yields CASSTGLAGGDTQYF. V usage is TRBV5-4 and J usage is TRBJ2-3; 14 nucleotides match TRBD2. V lost 4 bases and J lost 5; bases outside the gene matches: 3. Per the germline V gene, CDR1 is SGHNT and CDR2 is YYREEE (reference sequence). The CDR3 loop spans 15 amino acids.

This clone was recorded only once. The rearrangement uses TRBV5-1 and TRBJ2-7; 12 bases match TRBD2. The length of the CDR3 is 16 residues. CDR1 is SGHRS and CDR2 is YFSETQ in the germline V gene. With V trimmed by 4 bases and J by 4 bases, 9 bases remained unmatched. The chain's CDR3 is CASSLGLAGSSYEQYF. CDR3 nucleotide sequence: TGCGCCAGCAGCCTTGGACTAGCGGGGAGTTCATACGAGCAGTACTTC.